This record concerns one T cell receptor (beta chain) sequence. This specimen belongs to a study of technical replicates of blood from a few donors. CDR3 length: 13 residues. The V end lost 5 bases, the J end lost 1 base, and 8 bases lay between the germline ends. CDR1 is SGHTA and CDR2 is FQGNSA in the germline V gene. TCRdb's copy holds only in-frame clones and misses some; the assay was immunoSEQ multiplex PCR. Of under 90,000 clones listed, roughly 96% are singletons. This clonotype was sampled from a human donor in good health. The sequenced sample consisted of T cells isolated from PBMCs. V is TRBV7-2 and J is TRBJ1-1; no definite D call. CDR3 in amino acids: CASSDTTNTEAFF. The CDR3 nucleotides are TGTGCCAGCAGCGACACGACGAACACTGAAGCTTTCTTT.